The 13 T cell receptor beta chains below come from one sample, sequenced in a study of T cells in Graves' hyperthyroidism and ophthalmopathy. RNA transcripts provided the source from which TCR beta CDR3 regions were amplified. Researchers ran a first-round RT-PCR on the TCR CDR3 using the HTBI primer set. TCRdb reanalysed the multiplex PCR reads using MiXCR and keeps one entry per CDR3 protein. The sample includes about 580,000 distinct CDR3 sequences, about 43% of them seen just once. Sequencing was carried out using peripheral blood or thyroid tissue (not recorded which). The receptor set was obtained from a woman younger than 35 with Graves' hyperthyroidism.

The chain has TRBV29-1 and TRBJ2-7; 10 nucleotides align to TRBD2. J gave up 3 bases and V 8 bases, and 7 bases lay outside the gene matches. Germline lookup yields CDR1 SQVTM and CDR2 ANQGSEA. The CDR3 is 13 residues long. This CDR3 reads CSSKTSGYYEQYF. CDR3 nucleotide sequence: TGCAGCTCAAAGACTAGCGGGTACTACGAGCAGTACTTC.

This clonotype was observed a few times. A much larger clone lies one base from this, so it may be a read error. The gene calls are TRBV19 and TRBJ1-5; D remains ambiguous. This CDR3 spans 15 amino acids. CDR1 and CDR2 from the germline V gene are LNHDA and SQIVND (reference sequence). CDR3 loop: CASSEGGYSNQPLHF. DNA for the CDR3: TGTGCCAGTAGTGAGGGCGGTTATAGCAATCAGCCCCTGCATTTT.

This chain links TRBV29-1 with TRBJ2-7, with 15 bases identical to TRBD2. The CDR3 totals 15 residues. V was pared by 6 bases and J by 7 bases, with 10 bases of the junction left unmatched. Germline-derived CDR1 and CDR2 are SQVTM and ANQGSEA. The CDR3 region is CSVATGTSGRNEQYF. The CDR3 DNA reads as TGCAGCGTAGCAACCGGGACTAGCGGGAGGAATGAGCAGTACTTC.

The chain uses TRBV7-3 and TRBJ2-7; perhaps TRBD2 as D (5 bases). V shed 7 bases and J shed 3 bases, with 19 bases lying between them. This CDR3 is 15 amino acids long. Germline V gives CDR1 SGHTA, CDR2 FQGTGA. The CDR3 is CASTPGSSGHYEQYF. The CDR3 bases are TGTGCCAGCACCCCCGGTTCAAGCGGCCACTACGAGCAGTACTTC.

Details on this clonotype: One base away lies a much larger clone, so this may be a sequencing read error. CDR3 nucleotides: TGCGCCAGCAGCCCGACAGGGGGCCTTAGCTATGGCCACACCTTC. It is translated as CASSPTGGLSYGHTF. The rearrangement joins TRBV4-1 to TRBJ1-2; 10 bases match TRBD1. The CDR3 contains 15 residues. Germline lookup yields CDR1 MGHRA and CDR2 YSYEKL.

This clonotype was detected many times. This chain connects TRBV2 to TRBJ2-7, with 10 bases identical to TRBD2. The CDR3 covers 16 residues. J lost 4 bases, V lost 6 bases, and 12 bases had no gene match. Germline lookup yields CDR1 SNHLY and CDR2 FYNNEI. The CDR3 spells CASSRLAGSPGYEQYF. DNA for the CDR3: TGTGCCAGCAGCCGACTAGCGGGTAGCCCGGGGTACGAGCAGTACTTC.

The V gene is TRBV7-6, the J gene TRBJ1-1; D ambiguous. CDR3 length equals 15 residues. Trimming took 1 base from V and 14 from J, leaving 23 bases between them. Looked up from germline, CDR1 is SGHVS and CDR2 is FNYEAQ. The CDR3 is CASSLDGSPYNEQFF. In DNA form, the CDR3 reads TGTGCCAGCAGCTTAGACGGGAGTCCCTACAATGAGCAGTTCTTT.

V is TRBV7-9 and J is TRBJ2-1; D is possibly TRBD2 (5 bases). V lost 0 bases to trimming and J lost 8 bases, with 8 bases between them. CDR3 length: 13 residues. Germline V gene sequence: CDR1 SEHNR, CDR2 FQNEAQ (reference sequence). The CDR3 loop reads CASSLARGYEQFF. Written as DNA, the CDR3 is TGTGCCAGCAGCTTAGCACGGGGTTATGAGCAGTTCTTC. Complete variable domain (other parts from reference TRBV7-9 and TRBJ2-1): DTGVSQNPRHKITKRGQNVTFRCDPISEHNRLYWYRQTLGQGPEFLTYFQNEAQLEKSRLLSDRFSAERPKGSFSTLEIQRTEQGDSAMYLCASSLARGYEQFFGPGTRLTVL.

There are many counts of this clonotype. This chain connects TRBV5-1 to TRBJ1-1; D not resolved. The CDR3 has 12 amino acids. Germline CDR1 SGHRS, CDR2 YFSETQ. Trimming stripped 1 base from V and 3 bases from J, with 4 bases between. CDR3 nucleotides: TGCGCCAGCAGCTTGAGGGACACTGAAGCTTTCTTT. It codes for CASSLRDTEAFF.

This clonotype was picked up many times. The CDR3, as DNA: TGCAGTGTGGGGCGGGCGGTTGCTAACACTGAAGCTTTCTTT. Translated, it gives CSVGRAVANTEAFF. The genes are TRBV20-1 and TRBJ1-1, with D tentatively TRBD1 (5 bases). The CDR3 runs 14 residues. V gave up 7 bases and J gave up 2 bases, with 17 bases separating them. The germline V gene has CDR1 DFQATT and CDR2 SNEGSKA (reference sequence).

The chain employs TRBV11-2 and TRBJ1-2, with 7 bases identical to TRBD1. The CDR3 loop spans 15 amino acids. Looked up from germline, CDR1 is SGHAT and CDR2 is FQNNGV. V was clipped by 5 bases and J by 7 bases; unmatched bases: 13. This CDR3 is CASSLTLGTVGGYTF. CDR3 DNA: TGTGCCAGCAGCCTAACGTTGGGGACAGTCGGTGGCTACACCTTC.

In its sample, this clonotype was seen many times. The rearrangement links TRBV18 to TRBJ1-1; D not resolved. Germline lookup yields CDR1 KGHSH and CDR2 LQKENI. Trimming pared 2 bases from V and 3 bases from J, leaving 7 bases between. The CDR3 totals 13 residues. CDR3 region: CASSPEVDTEAFF. In nucleotides, the CDR3 is TGTGCCAGCTCACCAGAAGTCGACACTGAAGCTTTCTTT.

The V gene is TRBV24-1, the J gene TRBJ1-6; D not resolved. V lost 7 bases and J 6 bases, leaving 15 bases between the germline ends. The CDR3 covers 15 residues. Germline CDR1 reads KGHDR; CDR2 reads SFDVKD. CDR3 nucleotide sequence: TGTGCCACCAGCAGTTTGGAAAAACGTAATTCACCCCTCCACTTT. This gives the protein CATSSLEKRNSPLHF.